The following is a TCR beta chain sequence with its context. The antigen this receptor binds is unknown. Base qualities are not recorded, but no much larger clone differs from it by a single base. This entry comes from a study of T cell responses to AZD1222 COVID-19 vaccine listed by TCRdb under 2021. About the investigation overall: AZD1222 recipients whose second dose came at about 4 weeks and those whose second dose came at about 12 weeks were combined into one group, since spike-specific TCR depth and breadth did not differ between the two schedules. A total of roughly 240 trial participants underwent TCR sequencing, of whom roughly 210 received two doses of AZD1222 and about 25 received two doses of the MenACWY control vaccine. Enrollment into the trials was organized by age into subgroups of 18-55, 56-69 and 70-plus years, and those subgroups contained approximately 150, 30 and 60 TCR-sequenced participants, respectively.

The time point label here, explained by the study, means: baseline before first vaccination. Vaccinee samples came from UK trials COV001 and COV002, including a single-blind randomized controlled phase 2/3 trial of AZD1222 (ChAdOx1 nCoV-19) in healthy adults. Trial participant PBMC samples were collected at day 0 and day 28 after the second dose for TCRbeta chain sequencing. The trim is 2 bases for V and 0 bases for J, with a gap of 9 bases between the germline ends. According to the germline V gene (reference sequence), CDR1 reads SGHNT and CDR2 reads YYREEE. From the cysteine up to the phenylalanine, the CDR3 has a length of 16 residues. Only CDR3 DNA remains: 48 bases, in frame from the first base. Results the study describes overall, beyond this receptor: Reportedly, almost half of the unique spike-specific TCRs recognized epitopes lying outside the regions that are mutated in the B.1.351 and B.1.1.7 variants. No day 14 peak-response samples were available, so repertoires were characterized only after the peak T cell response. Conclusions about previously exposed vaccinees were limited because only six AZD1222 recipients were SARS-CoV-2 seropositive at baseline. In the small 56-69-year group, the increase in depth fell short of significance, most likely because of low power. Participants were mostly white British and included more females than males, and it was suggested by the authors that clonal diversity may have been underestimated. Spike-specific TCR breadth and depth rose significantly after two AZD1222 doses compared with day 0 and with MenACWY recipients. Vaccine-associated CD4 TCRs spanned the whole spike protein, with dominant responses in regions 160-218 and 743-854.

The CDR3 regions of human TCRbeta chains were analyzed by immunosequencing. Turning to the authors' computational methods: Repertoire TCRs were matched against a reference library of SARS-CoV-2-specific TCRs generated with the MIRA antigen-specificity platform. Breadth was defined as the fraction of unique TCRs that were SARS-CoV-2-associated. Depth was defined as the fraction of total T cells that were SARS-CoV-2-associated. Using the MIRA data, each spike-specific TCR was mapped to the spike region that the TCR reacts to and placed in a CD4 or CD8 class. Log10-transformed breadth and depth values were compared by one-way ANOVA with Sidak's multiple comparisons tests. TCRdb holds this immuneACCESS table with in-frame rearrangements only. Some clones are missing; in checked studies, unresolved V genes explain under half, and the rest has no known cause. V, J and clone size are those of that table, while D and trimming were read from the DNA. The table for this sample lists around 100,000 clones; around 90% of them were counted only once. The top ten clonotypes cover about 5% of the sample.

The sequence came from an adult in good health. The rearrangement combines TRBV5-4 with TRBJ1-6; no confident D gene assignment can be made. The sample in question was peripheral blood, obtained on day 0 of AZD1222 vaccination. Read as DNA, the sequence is TGTGCCAGCAGCTTAGGTCTGAGCTCCTATAATTCACCCCTCCACTTT. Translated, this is CASSLGLSSYNSPLHF. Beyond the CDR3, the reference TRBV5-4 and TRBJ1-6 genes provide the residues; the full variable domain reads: ETGVTQSPTHLIKTRGQQVTLRCSSQSGHNTVSWYQQALGQGPQFIFQYYREEENGRGNFPPRFSGLQFPNYSSELNVNALELDDSALYLCASSLGLSSYNSPLHFGNGTRLTVT.